This T cell receptor beta chain stems from a study of blood T cells in healthy people across ages. With a J-beta primer mix and a sample-barcoded 5' primer, a second PCR ran about 7 to 11 cycles. A single record per CDR3 protein comes from TCRdb applying MiXCR to the 5' RACE reads. The sample consists of about 1.5 million distinct CDR3 sequences, 35% to 45% of them appearing once. CDR1 PRHDT and CDR2 FYEKMQ come from the germline V gene (reference sequence). V was pared by 3 bases and J by 5 bases, with 18 bases between. The CDR3 covers 16 residues. Material for sequencing was blood. This rearrangement joins TRBV13 to TRBJ2-3; D is perhaps TRBD2 (6 bases). The TCR comes from a woman aged 18 to 35 in good health. CDR3 DNA: TGTGCCAGCAGCTTGGAGCCCCTTGGGGGGAGAGATACGCAGTATTTT. Translation gives CASSLEPLGGRDTQYF. The full variable domain, with the rest looked up from reference TRBV13 and TRBJ2-3, is AAGVIQSPRHLIKEKRETATLKCYPIPRHDTVYWYQQGPGQDPQFLISFYEKMQSDKGSIPDRFSAQQFSDYHSELNMSSLELGDSALYFCASSLEPLGGRDTQYFGPGTRLTVL.